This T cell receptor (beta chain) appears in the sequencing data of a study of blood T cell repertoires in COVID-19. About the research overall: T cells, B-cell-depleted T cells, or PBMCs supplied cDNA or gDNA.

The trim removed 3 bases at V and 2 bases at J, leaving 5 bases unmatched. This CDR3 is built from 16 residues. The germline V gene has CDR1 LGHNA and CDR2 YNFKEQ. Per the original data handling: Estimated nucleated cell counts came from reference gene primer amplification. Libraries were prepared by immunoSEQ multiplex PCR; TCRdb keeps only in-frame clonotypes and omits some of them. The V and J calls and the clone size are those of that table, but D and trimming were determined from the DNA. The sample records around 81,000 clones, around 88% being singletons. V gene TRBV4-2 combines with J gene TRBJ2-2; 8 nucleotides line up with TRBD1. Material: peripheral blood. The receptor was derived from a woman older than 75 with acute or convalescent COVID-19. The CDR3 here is CASSHRDRTNTGELFF. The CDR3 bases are TGTGCCAGCAGCCACCGGGACAGGACTAACACCGGGGAGCTGTTTTTT.